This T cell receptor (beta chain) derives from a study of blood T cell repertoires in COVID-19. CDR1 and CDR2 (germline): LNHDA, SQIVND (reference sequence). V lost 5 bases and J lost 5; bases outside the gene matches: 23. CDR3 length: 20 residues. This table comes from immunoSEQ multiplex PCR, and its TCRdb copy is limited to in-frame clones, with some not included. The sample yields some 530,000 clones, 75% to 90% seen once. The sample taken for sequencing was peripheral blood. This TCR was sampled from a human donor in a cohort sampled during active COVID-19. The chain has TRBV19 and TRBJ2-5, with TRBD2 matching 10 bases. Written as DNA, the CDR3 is TGTGCCAGTAGTCTGCTGCCCCCTTCCGGGACTAGCGAACCTCATGAGACCCAGTACTTC. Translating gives CASSLLPPSGTSEPHETQYF.